Following are 25 T cell receptor beta chains from one sample sequenced in a study of shared clonotypes between healthy human individuals. CD8 cells classed as naive were CD45RO-negative and positively selected for CCR7, excluding terminally differentiated effector memory CD45RA+ cells. TCRdb's copy holds only in-frame clones and misses some; the assay was immunoSEQ multiplex PCR. The sample lists about 2 million clones, just under 95% occurring once. Sequencing used naive CD8+ T cells sorted from blood. The source of these receptors is a man between 18 and 29 years old in good health.

The chain has TRBV7-6 and TRBJ1-1; 12 nucleotides align to TRBD1. CDR3 length equals 15 residues. Trimming cost V 4 bases and J 6 bases; bases outside gene matches: 6. The V gene's germline CDR1 is SGHVS and CDR2 FNYEAQ. CDR3 in DNA: TGTGCCAGCAGCTCACCGGGACAGGGGGCCTCTGAAGCTTTCTTT. Protein: CASSSPGQGASEAFF.

The chain recombines TRBV7-8 with TRBJ2-7; D not certain. V lost 4 bases to trimming and J lost 2 bases, with 12 bases between them. There are 14 residues in the CDR3. Germline CDR1 reads SGHVS; CDR2 reads FQNEAQ. Here the CDR3 reads CASSSPGLAYEQYF. As DNA, the CDR3 is TGTGCCAGCAGCTCCCCCGGGCTAGCCTACGAGCAGTACTTC.

J is TRBJ2-7 and V is TRBV29-1; TRBD1 aligns across 8 bases. Looked up from germline, CDR1 is SQVTM and CDR2 is ANQGSEA. The trim removed 4 bases at V and 4 bases at J, leaving 6 bases unmatched. The CDR3 spans 13 residues. The CDR3 region is CSVAQGARYEQYF. The DNA for the CDR3 is TGCAGCGTTGCGCAGGGGGCGAGGTACGAGCAGTACTTC.

Turning to this clone: The same CDR3 also results from other DNA sequences found in this sample. The V and J genes are TRBV7-8 and TRBJ2-7; TRBD1 might be the D (5 bases). The germline gives CDR1 SGHVS, CDR2 FQNEAQ. This CDR3 comprises 15 residues. V shed 1 base and J shed 1 base, with 11 bases lying between them. The CDR3 loop reads CASSLGQGLSYEQYF. The CDR3 coding sequence is TGTGCCAGCAGCTTAGGTCAGGGCTTATCCTACGAGCAGTACTTC.

V usage is TRBV7-9 and J usage is TRBJ2-1, with D perhaps matching TRBD2 (5 bases). CDR3 length: 11 residues. The V end was cut by 2 bases, the J end by 9 bases, with 5 bases between. Germline V gene sequence: CDR1 SEHNR, CDR2 FQNEAQ (reference sequence). CDR3 nucleotide sequence: TGTGCCAGCAGCTTAACTAGTGAGCAGTTCTTC. Protein product: CASSLTSEQFF.

The V and J genes are TRBV9 and TRBJ2-1, with D unresolved. From germline, CDR1 is SGDLS and CDR2 YYNGEE. The CDR3 has 13 residues. The V end lost 0 bases, the J end lost 7 bases, and 8 bases lay between the germline ends. CDR3 nucleotides: TGTGCCAGCAGCGTAGATGGAGCGAATGAGCAGTTCTTC. It encodes CASSVDGANEQFF.

The chain couples TRBV11-3 to TRBJ2-3; D ambiguous. The germline V and J ends were trimmed by 5 bases and 2 bases, with 8 bases remaining between them. Germline V lookup: CDR1 SGHNT, CDR2 YENEEA. CDR3 length equals 13 residues. CDR3 amino acids: CASSLPITDTQYF. The DNA of the CDR3 is TGTGCCAGCAGCCTACCAATCACAGATACGCAGTATTTT.

The chain is built from TRBV2 and TRBJ2-7; D call uncertain. Trimming removed 5 bases from V and 4 bases from J, with 6 bases in between. The CDR3 extends over 11 amino acids. CDR1 and CDR2 (germline): SNHLY, FYNNEI. The CDR3 DNA is TGTGCCAGCAGTCCGGAGTACGAGCAGTACTTC. Translation gives CASSPEYEQYF.

The chain carries TRBV28 and TRBJ1-1; perhaps TRBD1 as D (5 bases). Per germline, CDR1 MDHEN and CDR2 SYDVKM. Trimming removed 2 bases from V and 1 base from J, with 11 bases in between. The CDR3 runs 15 residues. As DNA, the CDR3 is TGTGCCAGCAGTTTACGGGACGGTTCGAACACTGAAGCTTTCTTT. Amino acids: CASSLRDGSNTEAFF.

V usage is TRBV29-1 and J usage is TRBJ2-7, with 10 bases fitting TRBD1. The CDR3 runs to 14 residues. CDR1 SQVTM and CDR2 ANQGSEA come from the germline V gene. V shed 2 bases, J shed 6 bases, and the junction held 7 bases outside the gene matches. The DNA of the CDR3 is TGCAGCGTTGAAAAAGGGACAGGGGAGCCCGAGCAGTACTTC. Encoded protein: CSVEKGTGEPEQYF.

In this sample, this clone turned up once. The V call is TRBV5-4, the J call TRBJ2-1; 8 bases map to TRBD1. The CDR3 runs 15 residues. V dropped 5 bases and J dropped 5; count of bases not matched to a gene: 9. Germline CDR1 reads SGHNT; CDR2 reads YYREEE (reference sequence). The CDR3, as DNA: TGTGCCAGCAGTCCCCAGGGGGCGCCTGACAATGAGCAGTTCTTC. Its protein is CASSPQGAPDNEQFF.

The V and J genes are TRBV7-9 and TRBJ2-3; 7 bases are a match to TRBD2. The germline V gene encodes CDR1 SEHNR and CDR2 FQNEAQ (reference sequence). Losses at the gene ends were 2 bases for V and 2 bases for J; bases not matched to a gene: 4. This CDR3 contains 15 residues. The CDR3 sequence is CASSLYGGYTDTQYF. The CDR3 region has the DNA TGTGCCAGCAGCTTATACGGGGGGTACACAGATACGCAGTATTTT.

J is TRBJ1-6 and V is TRBV5-1; the D is unclear. Germline values: CDR1 SGHRS, CDR2 YFSETQ. The CDR3 covers 9 residues. The V and J ends lost 5 bases and 14 bases respectively, with 5 bases between them. The CDR3 coding sequence is TGCGCCAGCAGAAGGTCCCTCCACTTT. Translating it yields CASRRSLHF.

The chain uses TRBV27 and TRBJ1-5; unclear D gene. The CDR3 loop spans 12 amino acids. V shed 5 bases and J shed 3 bases, with 5 bases lying between them. Germline assignment: CDR1 MNHEY and CDR2 SMNVEV (reference sequence). CDR3 sequence (DNA): TGTGCCAGCAGTCCAACCAATCAGCCCCAGCATTTT. Protein sequence: CASSPTNQPQHF.

The chain has TRBV4-1 and TRBJ1-1, with unresolved D. The CDR3 totals 14 residues. V was cut by 1 base and J by 3 bases, with 9 bases left in between. Germline CDR1 reads MGHRA; CDR2 reads YSYEKL. Here the CDR3 DNA reads TGCGCCAGCAGCCAAGTCAACGGGGACACTGAAGCTTTCTTT. Protein product: CASSQVNGDTEAFF.

This clone was counted at least ten times. The chain has TRBV29-1 and TRBJ1-2; TRBD1 matches at 7 bases. Trimming took 8 bases from V and 8 from J; bases not matched to a gene: 8. CDR3 length: 11 residues. Germline CDR1 reads SQVTM; CDR2 reads ANQGSEA. CDR3 DNA: TGCAGCTTCAGGGACAGCGTCGGCTACACCTTC. Translation gives CSFRDSVGYTF.

This sequence joins TRBV27 and TRBJ2-5, with TRBD2 matching over 12 bases. The CDR3 contains 14 residues. V was clipped by 8 bases and J by 3 bases; unmatched bases: 4. CDR1 MNHEY and CDR2 SMNVEV come from the germline V gene (reference sequence). Written as DNA, the CDR3 is TGTGCCAGCTCCCCTAGCGGGGGGGAAGAGACCCAGTACTTC. It specifies CASSPSGGEETQYF.

The chain combines TRBV29-1 with TRBJ2-7, with D unresolved. Deletions cut 4 bases from V and 3 bases from J, with 13 bases between. The CDR3 contains 13 residues. In germline, CDR1 is SQVTM, CDR2 ANQGSEA. CDR3 in amino acids: CSVASGDVYEQYF. Written as DNA, the CDR3 is TGCAGCGTTGCGAGTGGAGATGTCTACGAGCAGTACTTC.

The chain joins TRBV13 to TRBJ2-7; D ambiguous. The CDR3 runs 16 residues. The germline V gene encodes CDR1 PRHDT and CDR2 FYEKMQ (reference sequence). Trimming stripped 5 bases from V and 3 bases from J, with 20 bases between. The CDR3 loop reads CASSDTAGPDLYEQYF. The CDR3 bases are TGTGCCAGCAGCGACACAGCCGGGCCCGACCTCTACGAGCAGTACTTC.

The chain carries TRBV4-1 and TRBJ1-6, with D unclear. Deletions cut 0 bases from V and 0 bases from J, with 9 bases between. The CDR3 runs to 17 residues. Germline assignment: CDR1 MGHRA and CDR2 YSYEKL. The CDR3 sequence is CASSQDGGPSYNSPLHF. In DNA form, the CDR3 reads TGCGCCAGCAGCCAAGATGGTGGGCCCTCCTATAATTCACCCCTCCACTTT.

This clone was observed a single time. The V call is TRBV9, the J call TRBJ1-6, with D hard to call. CDR1 is SGDLS, CDR2 YYNGEE, per germline. Trimming took 3 bases from V and 9 from J, leaving 13 bases between them. The CDR3 length is 14 residues. Written as DNA, the CDR3 is TGTGCCAGCAGCGCCGAGGACTGGGGTTCACCCCTCCACTTT. Amino acid sequence: CASSAEDWGSPLHF. The whole variable domain, filled in from reference TRBV9 and TRBJ1-6, reads DSGVTQTPKHLITATGQRVTLRCSPRSGDLSVYWYQQSLDQGLQFLIQYYNGEERAKGNILERFSAQQFPDLHSELNLSSLELGDSALYFCASSAEDWGSPLHFGNGTRLTVT.

The genes are TRBV5-1 and TRBJ2-7; 7 positions agree with TRBD1. Per the germline V gene, CDR1 is SGHRS and CDR2 is YFSETQ. J lost 0 bases, V lost 4 bases, and 7 bases had no gene match. The CDR3 contains 15 residues. The CDR3: CASSAPHRGSYEQYF. In nucleotides, the CDR3 is TGCGCCAGCAGCGCTCCCCACAGGGGCTCCTACGAGCAGTACTTC.

The chain recombines TRBV6-5 with TRBJ1-1, with TRBD1 as a possible D gene (5 bases). This CDR3 has 12 amino acids. Germline loops: CDR1 MNHEY, CDR2 SVGAGI. Deletions cut 4 bases from V and 11 bases from J, with 14 bases between. CDR3: CASSSGTGGAFF. The CDR3 nucleotides are TGTGCCAGCAGTTCCGGGACGGGTGGCGCTTTCTTT.

This clone was detected only once. V gene TRBV28 combines with J gene TRBJ1-2; unclear D gene. The CDR3 has 15 amino acids. Germline assignment: CDR1 MDHEN and CDR2 SYDVKM. The V and J ends lost 8 bases and 3 bases respectively, with 19 bases between them. This CDR3 is CASYPLGRKDYGYTF. CDR3 in DNA: TGTGCCAGCTACCCACTAGGCAGGAAGGACTATGGCTACACCTTC.

V is TRBV4-1 and J is TRBJ1-2, with a weak D call TRBD1 (6 bases). Germline assignment: CDR1 MGHRA and CDR2 YSYEKL. V was cut by 4 bases and J by 7 bases, with 13 bases left in between. The CDR3 loop spans 13 amino acids. This CDR3 reads CASSRGGTPGYTF. The CDR3 DNA follows: TGCGCCAGCAGCCGGGGGGGCACCCCTGGCTACACCTTC.